The T cell receptor beta chain described here comes from a study of CD8 T cells in ankylosing spondylitis. Via MiXCR, TCRdb re-called the 5' RACE reads, giving one row per CDR3 protein. The sample lists approximately 200,000 distinct CDR3 sequences, about 13% seen once, with 15% to 20% in the top ten. Germline V gene lookup returns CDR1 MNHNS and CDR2 SASEGT. The J segment lost 3 bases and the V segment lost 9 bases, leaving 3 bases of the junction unmatched. The CDR3 contains 13 residues. The gene calls are TRBV6-1 and TRBJ2-3; 10 positions match TRBD1. This receptor was identified in a male donor with ankylosing spondylitis or in good health (not recorded which). Specimen: blood, either unsorted or a sorted T cell fraction (not recorded which). The CDR3 nucleotides read TGTGCCAGGGGGACAGGGGTTACAGATACGCAGTATTTT. Amino acids: CARGTGVTDTQYF.